The 17 T cell receptor beta chains reported below all come from one sample, sequenced in a study of blood T cells in healthy people across ages. It was with a sample-barcoded 5' primer and a J-beta primer mix that a second PCR of about 6 to 11 cycles was run. MiXCR, run by TCRdb on the 5' RACE reads, gives a single entry per CDR3 protein. Among fewer than 1.5 million distinct CDR3 sequences, roughly 45% were seen once, and the ten largest hold roughly 7.9%. The sample was blood. Source of these receptors: a woman aged 18-35 years in good health.

The chain has TRBV4-1 and TRBJ1-5; D is ambiguous. The germline gives CDR1 MGHRA, CDR2 YSYEKL. V was cut by 1 base and J by 6 bases, with 7 bases left in between. The CDR3 length is 13 residues. The CDR3 nucleotides are TGCGCCAGCAGCCAAGCGAAGAGTCAGCCCCAGCATTTT. Its translation is CASSQAKSQPQHF.

The CDR3 nucleotides are TGTGCCAGCGAATACAACAATGAGCAGTTCTTC. It specifies CASEYNNEQFF. The V gene is TRBV2, the J gene TRBJ2-1; D gene unclear. In germline, CDR1 is SNHLY, CDR2 FYNNEI. The V end lost 8 bases, the J end lost 5 bases, and 7 bases lay between the germline ends. CDR3 size: 11 residues.

This clonotype occurred once. J is TRBJ2-5 and V is TRBV9; D may be TRBD1 (5 bases). V lost 2 bases and J 4 bases, leaving 9 bases between the germline ends. CDR1 is SGDLS and CDR2 is YYNGEE in the germline V gene. The CDR3 runs to 13 residues. The CDR3 nucleotides are TGTGCCAGCAGCGTCGAAGGGGCAGAGACCCAGTACTTC. This translates into CASSVEGAETQYF.

The rearrangement links TRBV4-1 to TRBJ2-4, with TRBD2 as a possible D gene (5 bases). V shed 4 bases and J shed 13 bases, with 17 bases lying between them. There are 13 residues in the CDR3. Germline CDR1 is MGHRA and CDR2 is YSYEKL. This CDR3 is CASSPGPEREQYF. The CDR3 nucleotides are TGCGCCAGCAGCCCGGGCCCCGAGAGGGAGCAGTACTTC.

This clonotype has more than one count but fewer than ten. The V and J genes are TRBV4-1 and TRBJ2-3; D ambiguous. V was trimmed by 0 bases and J by 0 bases, leaving 7 bases between them. Germline V gene data show CDR1 as MGHRA and CDR2 as YSYEKL. The CDR3 runs to 15 residues. For the CDR3, the DNA is TGCGCCAGCAGCCAAGATGCGTCGAGCACAGATACGCAGTATTTT. Protein: CASSQDASSTDTQYF.

The table lists this clonotype with a few counts. The chain links TRBV7-8 to TRBJ2-1; unclear D gene. Between the trimmed V and J ends, which lost 5 bases and 2 bases, there was a span of 13 bases. CDR1 and CDR2 from the germline V gene are SGHVS and FQNEAQ. The CDR3 covers 15 residues. CDR3 DNA: TGTGCCAGCAGCCAAACCTTCGCAACCTACAATGAGCAGTTCTTC. Its translation: CASSQTFATYNEQFF. The full variable domain, rest sourced from reference TRBV7-8 and TRBJ2-1, is GAGVSQSPRYKVAKRGQDVALRCDPISGHVSLFWYQQALGQGPEFLTYFQNEAQLDKSGLPSDRFFAERPEGSVSTLKIQRTQQEDSAVYLCASSQTFATYNEQFFGPGTRLTVL.

This clonotype was detected many times. DNA of the CDR3: TGTGCCATCGTAGCGGGACCGACCCCCAATGAGCAGTTCTTC. The encoded protein is CAIVAGPTPNEQFF. The chain joins TRBV10-3 to TRBJ2-1, with TRBD2 identical over 8 bases. After removal of 8 bases from V and 6 bases from J, the junction contained 9 bases not matched to a gene. The germline V gene has CDR1 ENHRY and CDR2 SYGVKD. There are 14 residues in the CDR3.

The chain is built from TRBV28 and TRBJ1-5; D gene ambiguous. Germline assignment: CDR1 MDHEN and CDR2 SYDVKM. CDR3 size: 12 residues. V lost 7 bases, J lost 6 bases, and 10 bases lay in between. For the CDR3, the DNA is TGTGCCAGCAAGTCGGGGTCTCAGCCCCAGCATTTT. It encodes CASKSGSQPQHF.

On this clonotype itself: Germline is not matched at one junction end, which may reflect a read error. This chain uses TRBV6-1 with TRBJ2-6; D may be TRBD1 (5 bases). This CDR3 region has 15 residues. Germline loops: CDR1 MNHNS, CDR2 SASEGT. The CDR3 DNA sequence: TGTGCCAGCAGTGACCAGAGCTCTGGGGCCAACGTCCCGACTTTC. Protein: CASSDQSSGANVPTF.

The chain couples TRBV11-2 to TRBJ2-3, with 8 bases identical to TRBD1. CDR1 is SGHAT and CDR2 is FQNNGV in the germline V gene. The CDR3 is 14 amino acids. J gave up 10 bases and V 8 bases, and 14 bases lay outside the gene matches. In DNA, the CDR3 is TGTGCCAGCGCCGGGACAGGTTGGCTTGAGGCGCAGTATTTT. Translating it yields CASAGTGWLEAQYF.

The genes are TRBV4-1 and TRBJ2-7, with D maybe TRBD2 (6 bases). The end of the DNA fits TRBJ2-5 better, so the J call may be wrong. Germline assignment: CDR1 MGHRA and CDR2 YSYEKL. CDR3 length equals 16 residues. The CDR3 bases are TGCGCCAGCAGCCAAGATGGAGGGAGTGGCGCGGAGACCCAGTACTTC. Amino acids: CASSQDGGSGAETQYF.

The rearrangement uses TRBV4-1 and TRBJ2-5; 10 nucleotides line up with TRBD2. The germline CDR1 and CDR2 sequences are MGHRA and YSYEKL. The CDR3 has 20 amino acids. The V and J ends lost 0 bases and 5 bases, in that order; junction bases with no gene match: 18. The CDR3: CASSQDMLAEREGWGETQYF. As DNA, the CDR3 is TGCGCCAGCAGCCAAGATATGCTCGCGGAGCGGGAGGGCTGGGGGGAGACCCAGTACTTC.

The chain combines TRBV20-1 with TRBJ2-5; D is possibly TRBD2 (6 bases). Trimming took 4 bases from V and 5 from J, leaving 23 bases between them. CDR3 size: 16 residues. CDR1 and CDR2 from the germline V gene are DFQATT and SNEGSKA (reference sequence). Here the CDR3 DNA reads TGCAGTGCTACCTCGCCAGCGGGTTTTTTCGGGGAGACCCAGTACTTC. It is translated as CSATSPAGFFGETQYF.

Remarks on this clonotype: An end of the junction differs from the germline gene, which may be a read error. The chain is built from TRBV5-1 and TRBJ2-4, with TRBD1 identical over 9 bases. With the DNA end fitting TRBJ2-7 better, the J assignment may be wrong. CDR3 length equals 15 residues. Germline CDR1 and CDR2: SGHRS and YFSETQ. Here the CDR3 reads CACSPSGTGNYEQYF. The CDR3 DNA reads TGCGCCTGCAGCCCATCGGGGACAGGGAACTACGAGCAGTACTTC.

The V call is TRBV18, the J call TRBJ2-1; perhaps D is TRBD1 or TRBD2 (6 bases each). CDR3 length: 15 amino acids. Germline assignment: CDR1 KGHSH and CDR2 LQKENI. V was clipped by 6 bases and J by 5 bases, with 17 bases between them. CDR3 region: CASSTRDMLNNEQFF. CDR3 in DNA: TGTGCCAGCTCGACGCGGGACATGCTAAACAATGAGCAGTTCTTC.

This clonotype was counted only a few times. The chain is built from TRBV6-1 and TRBJ2-1, with 9 bases aligning to TRBD1. In germline, CDR1 is MNHNS, CDR2 SASEGT. V dropped 7 bases and J dropped 14; count of bases not matched to a gene: 9. This CDR3 is 12 amino acids long. The CDR3 coding sequence is TGTGCCAGCAACCGGGACGACAGGGGGAAGTTCTTC. Translated, it gives CASNRDDRGKFF.

This clonotype was seen a few times. The CDR3 spells CASTSRGQVYEQYF. The CDR3 coding sequence is TGTGCCAGCACTTCTAGGGGACAGGTCTACGAGCAGTACTTC. The V call is TRBV28, the J call TRBJ2-7; 8 bases fit TRBD1. Looked up from germline, CDR1 is MDHEN and CDR2 is SYDVKM. Trimming removed 7 bases from V and 3 bases from J; junction bases left unmatched: 8. CDR3 length equals 14 residues. The variable domain in full, completed from reference TRBV28 and TRBJ2-7, reads DVKVTQSSRYLVKRTGEKVFLECVQDMDHENMFWYRQDPGLGLRLIYFSYDVKMKEKGDIPEGYSVSREKKERFSLILESASTNQTSMYLCASTSRGQVYEQYFGPGTRLTVT.